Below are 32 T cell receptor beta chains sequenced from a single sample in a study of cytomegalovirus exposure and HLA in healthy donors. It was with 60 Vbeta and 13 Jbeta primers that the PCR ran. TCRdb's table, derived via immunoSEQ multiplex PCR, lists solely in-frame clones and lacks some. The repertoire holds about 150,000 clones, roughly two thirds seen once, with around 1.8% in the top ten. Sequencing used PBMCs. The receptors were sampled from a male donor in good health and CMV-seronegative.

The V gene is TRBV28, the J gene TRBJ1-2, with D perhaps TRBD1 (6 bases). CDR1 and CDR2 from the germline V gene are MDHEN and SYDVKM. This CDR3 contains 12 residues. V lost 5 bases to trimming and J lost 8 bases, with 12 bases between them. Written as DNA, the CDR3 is TGTGCCAGCAGTCCGGGACATCGGGGCTACACCTTC. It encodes CASSPGHRGYTF.

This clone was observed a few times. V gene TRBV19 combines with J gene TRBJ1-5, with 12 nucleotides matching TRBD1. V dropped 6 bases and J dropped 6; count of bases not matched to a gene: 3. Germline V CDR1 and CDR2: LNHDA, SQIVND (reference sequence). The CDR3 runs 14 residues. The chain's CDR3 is CASSGTGGVQPQHF. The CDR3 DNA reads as TGTGCCAGTAGCGGGACAGGGGGCGTTCAGCCCCAGCATTTT.

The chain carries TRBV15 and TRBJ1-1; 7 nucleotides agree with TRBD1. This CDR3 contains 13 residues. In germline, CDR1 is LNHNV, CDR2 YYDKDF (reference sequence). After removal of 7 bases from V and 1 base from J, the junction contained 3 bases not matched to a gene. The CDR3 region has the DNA TGTGCCACCACTAAGGGGGCGAACACTGAAGCTTTCTTT. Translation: CATTKGANTEAFF.

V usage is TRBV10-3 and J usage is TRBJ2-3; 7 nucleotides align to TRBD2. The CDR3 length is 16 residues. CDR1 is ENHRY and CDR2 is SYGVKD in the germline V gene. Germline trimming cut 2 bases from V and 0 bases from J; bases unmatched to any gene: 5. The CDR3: CAISEAWRGSTDTQYF. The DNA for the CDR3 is TGTGCCATCAGTGAGGCCTGGCGGGGGAGCACAGATACGCAGTATTTT.

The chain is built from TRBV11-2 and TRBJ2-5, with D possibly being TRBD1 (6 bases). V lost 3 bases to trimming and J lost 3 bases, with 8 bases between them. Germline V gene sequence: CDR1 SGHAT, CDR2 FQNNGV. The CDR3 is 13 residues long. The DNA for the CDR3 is TGTGCCAGCAGCTTCTCAGGGGAAGAGACCCAGTACTTC. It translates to CASSFSGEETQYF.

The CDR3 loop reads CASSDQEAKNIQYF. The CDR3 DNA follows: TGTGCCAGTAGCGATCAGGAAGCCAAAAACATTCAGTACTTC. The chain employs TRBV19 and TRBJ2-4; the D is unclear. The CDR3 sequence is 14 residues long. Germline CDR1 LNHDA, CDR2 SQIVND (reference sequence). V lost 6 bases to trimming and J lost 0 bases, with 9 bases between them.

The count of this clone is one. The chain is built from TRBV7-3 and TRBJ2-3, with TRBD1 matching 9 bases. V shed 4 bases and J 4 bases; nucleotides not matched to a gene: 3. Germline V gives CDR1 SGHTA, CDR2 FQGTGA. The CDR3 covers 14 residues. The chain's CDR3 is CASSSRDRADTQYF. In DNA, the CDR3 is TGTGCCAGCAGCTCAAGGGACAGGGCAGATACGCAGTATTTT.

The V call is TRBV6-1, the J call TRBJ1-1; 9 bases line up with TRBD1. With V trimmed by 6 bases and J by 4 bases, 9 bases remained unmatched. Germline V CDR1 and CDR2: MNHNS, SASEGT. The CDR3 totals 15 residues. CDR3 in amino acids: CASSQPGQGVTEAFF. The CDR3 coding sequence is TGTGCCAGCAGCCAACCGGGACAGGGTGTCACTGAAGCTTTCTTT.

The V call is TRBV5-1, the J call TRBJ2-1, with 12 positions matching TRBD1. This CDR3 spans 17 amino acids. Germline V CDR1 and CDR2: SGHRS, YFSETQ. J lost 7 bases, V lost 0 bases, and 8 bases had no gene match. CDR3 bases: TGCGCCAGCAGCTTGGGCCCCGGGACAGGGGGCAAGAATGAGCAGTTCTTC. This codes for CASSLGPGTGGKNEQFF.

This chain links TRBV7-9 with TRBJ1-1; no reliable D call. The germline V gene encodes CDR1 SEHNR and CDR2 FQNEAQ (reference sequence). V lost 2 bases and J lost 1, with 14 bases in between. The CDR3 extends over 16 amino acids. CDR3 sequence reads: CASSLFSVSENTEAFF. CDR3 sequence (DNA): TGTGCCAGCAGCTTATTTTCAGTTTCAGAGAACACTGAAGCTTTCTTT.

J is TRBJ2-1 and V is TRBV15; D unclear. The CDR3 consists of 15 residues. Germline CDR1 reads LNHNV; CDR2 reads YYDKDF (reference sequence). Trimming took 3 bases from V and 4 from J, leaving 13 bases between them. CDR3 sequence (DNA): TGTGCCACCAGCAGTGGGCGTTCGATTTACAATGAGCAGTTCTTC. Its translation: CATSSGRSIYNEQFF.

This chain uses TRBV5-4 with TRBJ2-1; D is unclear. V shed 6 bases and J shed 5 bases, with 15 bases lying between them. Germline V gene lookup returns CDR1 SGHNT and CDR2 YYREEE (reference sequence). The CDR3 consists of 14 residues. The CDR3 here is CASIPNLGNNEQFF. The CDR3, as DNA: TGTGCCAGCATCCCGAATCTAGGTAACAATGAGCAGTTCTTC.

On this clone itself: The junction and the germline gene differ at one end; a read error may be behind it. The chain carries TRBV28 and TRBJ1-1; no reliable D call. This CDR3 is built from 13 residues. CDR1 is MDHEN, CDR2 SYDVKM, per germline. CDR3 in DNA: TGTGCCAGTAGTTGGAGGTCGGACACTGAAGCTTTCTTT. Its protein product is CASSWRSDTEAFF.

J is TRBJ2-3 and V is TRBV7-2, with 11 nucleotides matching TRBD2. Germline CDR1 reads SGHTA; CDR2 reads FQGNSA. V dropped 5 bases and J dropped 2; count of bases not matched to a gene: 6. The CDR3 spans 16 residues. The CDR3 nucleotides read TGTGCCAGCAGCACCAGACTAGCGGGGAACACAGATACGCAGTATTTT. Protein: CASSTRLAGNTDTQYF.

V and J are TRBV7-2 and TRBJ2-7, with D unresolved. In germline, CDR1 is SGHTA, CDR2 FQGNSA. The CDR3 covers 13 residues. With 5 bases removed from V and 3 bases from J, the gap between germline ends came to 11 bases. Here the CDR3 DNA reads TGTGCCAGCAGCCAAGCTCCTCTCTACGAGCAGTACTTC. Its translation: CASSQAPLYEQYF.

CDR3 coding DNA: TGTGCCAGCAGTATTACAGGGGAAATTTACAATGAGCAGTTCTTC. Translated, it gives CASSITGEIYNEQFF. V usage is TRBV27 and J usage is TRBJ2-1, with 7 positions matching TRBD1. Losses at the gene ends were 5 bases for V and 4 bases for J; bases not matched to a gene: 8. This CDR3 has 15 residues. Germline CDR1 MNHEY, CDR2 SMNVEV (reference sequence).

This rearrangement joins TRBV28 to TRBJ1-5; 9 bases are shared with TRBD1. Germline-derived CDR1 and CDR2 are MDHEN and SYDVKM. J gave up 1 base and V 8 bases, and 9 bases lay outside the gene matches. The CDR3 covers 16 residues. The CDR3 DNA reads TGTGCCAGCTCTACAGGGGGCGCCATGAGCAATCAGCCCCAGCATTTT. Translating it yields CASSTGGAMSNQPQHF. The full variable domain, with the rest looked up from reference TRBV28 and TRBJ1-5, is DVKVTQSSRYLVKRTGEKVFLECVQDMDHENMFWYRQDPGLGLRLIYFSYDVKMKEKGDIPEGYSVSREKKERFSLILESASTNQTSMYLCASSTGGAMSNQPQHFGDGTRLSIL.

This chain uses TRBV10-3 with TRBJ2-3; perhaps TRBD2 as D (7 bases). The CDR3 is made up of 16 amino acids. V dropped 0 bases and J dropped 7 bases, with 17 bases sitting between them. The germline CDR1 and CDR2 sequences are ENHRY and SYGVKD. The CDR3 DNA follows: TGTGCCATCAGTGAGTCTGGGGGGGGGCCGGATAATACGCAGTATTTT. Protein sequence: CAISESGGGPDNTQYF.

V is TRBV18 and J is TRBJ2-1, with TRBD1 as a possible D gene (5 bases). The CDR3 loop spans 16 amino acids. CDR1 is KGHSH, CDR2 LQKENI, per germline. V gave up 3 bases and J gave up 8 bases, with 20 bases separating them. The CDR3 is CASSPRDEGDRDEQFF. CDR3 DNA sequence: TGTGCCAGCTCACCCCGAGACGAAGGGGATCGGGATGAGCAGTTCTTC.

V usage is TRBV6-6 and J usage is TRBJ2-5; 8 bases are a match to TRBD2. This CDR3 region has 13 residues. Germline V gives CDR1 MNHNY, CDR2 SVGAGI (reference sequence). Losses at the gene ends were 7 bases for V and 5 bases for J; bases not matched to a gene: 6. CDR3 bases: TGTGCCAGCACCCACGGGGGGGAGGAGACCCAGTACTTC. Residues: CASTHGGEETQYF.

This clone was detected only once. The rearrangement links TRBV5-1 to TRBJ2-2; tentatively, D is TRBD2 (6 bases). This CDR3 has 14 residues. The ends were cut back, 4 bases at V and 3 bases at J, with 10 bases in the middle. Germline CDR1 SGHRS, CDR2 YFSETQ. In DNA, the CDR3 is TGCGCCAGCAGCCCATGGGGGGACACCGGGGAGCTGTTTTTT. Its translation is CASSPWGDTGELFF.

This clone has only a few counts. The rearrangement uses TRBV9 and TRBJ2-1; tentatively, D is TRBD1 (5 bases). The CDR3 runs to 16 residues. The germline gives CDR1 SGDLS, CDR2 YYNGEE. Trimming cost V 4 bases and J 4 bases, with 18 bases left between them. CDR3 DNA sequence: TGTGCCAGCAGCCCTGAAGGGGTGGGGATTTACAATGAGCAGTTCTTC. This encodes CASSPEGVGIYNEQFF.

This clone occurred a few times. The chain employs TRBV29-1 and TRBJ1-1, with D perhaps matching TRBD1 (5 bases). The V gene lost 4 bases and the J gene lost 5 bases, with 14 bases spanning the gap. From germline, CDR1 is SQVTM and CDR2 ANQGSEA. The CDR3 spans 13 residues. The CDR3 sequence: CSVVSRDGTEAFF. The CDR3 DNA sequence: TGCAGCGTTGTGAGCAGGGATGGAACTGAAGCTTTCTTT. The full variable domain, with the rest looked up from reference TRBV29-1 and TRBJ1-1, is SAVISQKPSRDICQRGTSLTIQCQVDSQVTMMFWYRQQPGQSLTLIATANQGSEATYESGFVIDKFPISRPNLTFSTLTVSNMSPEDSSIYLCSVVSRDGTEAFFGQGTRLTVV.

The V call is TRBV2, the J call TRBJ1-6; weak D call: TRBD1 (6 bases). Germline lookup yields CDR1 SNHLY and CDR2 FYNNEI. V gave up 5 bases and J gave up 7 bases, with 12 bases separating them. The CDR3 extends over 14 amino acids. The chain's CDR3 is CASSMGHQNSPLHF. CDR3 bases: TGTGCCAGCAGTATGGGACACCAGAATTCACCCCTCCACTTT.

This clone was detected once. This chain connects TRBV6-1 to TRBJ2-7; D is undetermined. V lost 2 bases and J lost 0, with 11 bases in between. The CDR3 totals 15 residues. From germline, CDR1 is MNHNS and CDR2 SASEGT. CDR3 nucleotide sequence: TGTGCCAGCAGTGAACGACATCTCGACTCCTACGAGCAGTACTTC. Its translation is CASSERHLDSYEQYF.

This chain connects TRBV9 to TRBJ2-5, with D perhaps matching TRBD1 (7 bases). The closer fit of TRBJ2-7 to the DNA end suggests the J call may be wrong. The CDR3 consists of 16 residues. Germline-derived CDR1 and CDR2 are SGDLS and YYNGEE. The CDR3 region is CASSVDLGAGGSEQYF. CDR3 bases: TGTGCCAGCAGCGTAGACCTTGGAGCAGGGGGGTCCGAGCAGTACTTC.

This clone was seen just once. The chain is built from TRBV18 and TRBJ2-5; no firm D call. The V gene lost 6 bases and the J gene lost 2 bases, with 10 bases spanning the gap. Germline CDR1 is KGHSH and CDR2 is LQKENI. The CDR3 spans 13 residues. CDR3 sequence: CASSGTTQETQYF. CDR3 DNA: TGTGCCAGCTCGGGTACTACTCAAGAGACCCAGTACTTC.

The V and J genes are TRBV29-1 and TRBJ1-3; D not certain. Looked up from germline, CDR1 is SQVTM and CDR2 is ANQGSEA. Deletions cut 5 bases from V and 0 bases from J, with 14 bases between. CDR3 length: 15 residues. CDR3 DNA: TGCAGCGTTTACTTGTCTGGTCGCTCTGGAAACACCATATATTTT. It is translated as CSVYLSGRSGNTIYF.

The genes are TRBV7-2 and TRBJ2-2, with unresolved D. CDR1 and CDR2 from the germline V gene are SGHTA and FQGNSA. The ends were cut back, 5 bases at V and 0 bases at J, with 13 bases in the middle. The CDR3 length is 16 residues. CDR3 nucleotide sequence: TGTGCCAGCAGCCGAGGCTTTTCGGCGAACACCGGGGAGCTGTTTTTT. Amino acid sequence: CASSRGFSANTGELFF. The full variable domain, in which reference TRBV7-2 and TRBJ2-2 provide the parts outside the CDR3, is GAGVSQSPSNKVTEKGKDVELRCDPISGHTALYWYRQSLGQGLEFLIYFQGNSAPDKSGLPSDRFSAERTGGSVSTLTIQRTQQEDSAVYLCASSRGFSANTGELFFGEGSRLTVL.

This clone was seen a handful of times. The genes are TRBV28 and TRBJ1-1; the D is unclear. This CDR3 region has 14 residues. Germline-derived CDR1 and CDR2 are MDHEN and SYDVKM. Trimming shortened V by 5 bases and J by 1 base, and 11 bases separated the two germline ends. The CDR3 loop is CASSPPPGNTEAFF. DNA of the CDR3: TGTGCCAGCAGTCCACCCCCCGGGAACACTGAAGCTTTCTTT.

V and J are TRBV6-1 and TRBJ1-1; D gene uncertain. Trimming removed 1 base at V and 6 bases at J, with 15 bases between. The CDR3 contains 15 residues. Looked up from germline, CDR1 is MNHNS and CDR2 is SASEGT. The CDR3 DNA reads TGTGCCAGCAGTGAAGTTAGCGCGGGTAGGGCTGAAGCTTTCTTT. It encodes CASSEVSAGRAEAFF.

The CDR3 DNA reads as TGTGCCAGCAGAGCGGGGTTCGGTCAGCCCCAGCATTTT. Its protein product is CASRAGFGQPQHF. V usage is TRBV2 and J usage is TRBJ1-5, with D unclear. V was shortened by 6 bases and J by 6 bases, with 12 bases between the two germline ends. Germline V lookup: CDR1 SNHLY, CDR2 FYNNEI. The CDR3 extends over 13 amino acids.